This T cell receptor (beta chain) came from a study of human T cells and chemical hapten exposure. The wider study: Each patient's scalp received weekly diphenylcyclopropenone throughout the approximately 23-week study. Variability of per-sample TCR yields stemmed mainly from small differences in pooled library volume. Predominantly women, the patients had alopecia areata, totalis or universalis.

This clonotype was seen a few times. Its antigen is undetermined. TCRdb re-called the RACE reads with MiXCR, one entry per CDR3 protein. In the table there are approximately 370,000 distinct CDR3 sequences, 5% to 6.5% of which are singletons. Sample time point: pre-sensitization, week 0. The treatment: therapeutic diphenylcyclopropenone sensitization with weekly scalp DPC. Germline lookup yields CDR1 MNHNS and CDR2 SASEGT. There are 13 residues in the CDR3. V lost 10 bases to trimming and J lost 1 base, with 13 bases between them. Whole-study findings and limits: Expanded TCR sets contained significantly more large CDR3 similarity clusters than controls.

This specimen consisted of whole blood, obtained in connection with sensitization to the hapten diphenylcyclopropenone (DPC). The rearrangement uses TRBV6-1 and TRBJ1-1; D ambiguous. This TCR derives from a woman aged 18-29 years with alopecia areata. Some clones in this sample may be carry-over from other donors' samples. The CDR3 protein is CATLREENTEAFF. Here the CDR3 DNA reads TGTGCCACCCTGAGGGAGGAGAACACTGAAGCTTTCTTT.